The 26 T cell receptor beta chains presented below share a single source sample, sequenced in a study of regulatory T cells. Primers: 52 TRBV forward and 13 TRBJ reverse. Repertoires were generated with immunoSEQ multiplex PCR, while TCRdb's copy carries only in-frame clones and drops some. In the table there are about 5,700 clones, roughly nine tenths of which are singletons. Findings of the study overall: Regulatory T cells from CD3G-deficient patients were less diverse than autologous conventional CD4+ cells and control regulatory cells.

No antigen has been assigned to these receptors. Sample: CD4+ Tregs sorted from blood. The receptors shown here come from a person between 18 and 35 years old with CD3G deficiency.

The chain joins TRBV18 to TRBJ1-1, with D unresolved. V lost 1 base and J lost 0, with 6 bases in between. CDR1 KGHSH and CDR2 LQKENI come from the germline V gene. The CDR3 has 14 amino acids. Written as DNA, the CDR3 is TGTGCCAGCTCACCACACCCAGTGAACACTGAAGCTTTCTTT. This encodes CASSPHPVNTEAFF.

This clone has more than one count but fewer than ten. The V and J genes are TRBV28 and TRBJ2-7; TRBD2 is a possible D gene (6 bases). Germline V gene lookup returns CDR1 MDHEN and CDR2 SYDVKM. With 5 bases removed from V and 3 bases from J, the gap between germline ends came to 17 bases. The CDR3 is 15 amino acids. As DNA, the CDR3 is TGTGCCAGCAGTGCACCCCGGGGGACGAGCTACGAGCAGTACTTC. It codes for CASSAPRGTSYEQYF.

This clone has just a few counts. V usage is TRBV6-1 and J usage is TRBJ1-1; TRBD1 might be the D (6 bases). V shed 6 bases and J shed 2 bases, with 13 bases lying between them. Per the germline V gene, CDR1 is MNHNS and CDR2 is SASEGT. CDR3 length equals 14 residues. The CDR3 nucleotides are TGTGCCAGCAGCCGAACAGGGCTCAACACTGAAGCTTTCTTT. Its translation: CASSRTGLNTEAFF.

The chain joins TRBV7-9 to TRBJ2-5; 10 bases line up with TRBD2. J was trimmed by 8 bases and V by 5 bases; bases with no gene match: 11. Germline CDR1 is SEHNR and CDR2 is FQNEAQ (reference sequence). This CDR3 is built from 15 residues. The CDR3 spells CASSRGLARPGTQYF. CDR3 bases: TGTGCCAGCAGCCGGGGACTAGCGCGTCCGGGAACCCAGTACTTC.

V is TRBV5-1 and J is TRBJ1-2, with D unclear. Germline CDR1 is SGHRS and CDR2 is YFSETQ. V dropped 0 bases and J dropped 4 bases, with 7 bases sitting between them. This CDR3 region has 13 residues. The CDR3 sequence is CASSLEGLYGYTF. DNA of the CDR3: TGCGCCAGCAGCTTGGAAGGGCTCTATGGCTACACCTTC.

V usage is TRBV10-3 and J usage is TRBJ1-2; the D is unclear. Germline-derived CDR1 and CDR2 are ENHRY and SYGVKD. Trimming left V 5 bases short and J 6 bases short, with 13 bases between. The CDR3 covers 13 residues. CDR3 sequence (DNA): TGTGCCATCAGTCAAGCAGAGAGGGATGGCTACACCTTC. Residues: CAISQAERDGYTF.

The CDR3 spells CASSESVKLFF. The CDR3 DNA follows: TGTGCCAGCAGTGAATCGGTAAAACTGTTTTTT. The chain joins TRBV6-1 to TRBJ1-4, with D unresolved. Germline assignment: CDR1 MNHNS and CDR2 SASEGT. The germline V and J ends were trimmed by 2 bases and 10 bases, with 5 bases remaining between them. This CDR3 has 11 amino acids.

The chain couples TRBV11-2 to TRBJ2-7; 8 bases align to TRBD2. CDR1 is SGHAT and CDR2 is FQNNGV in the germline V gene. This CDR3 spans 16 amino acids. Trimming at V came to 5 bases and at J to 7 bases, leaving 16 bases not matched to a gene. The DNA of the CDR3 is TGTGCCAGCAGCCTGGTAGCGGGATTCTTGCCCCAGGAGCAGTACTTC. Translation gives CASSLVAGFLPQEQYF. Full variable domain (remainder filled in from reference TRBV11-2 and TRBJ2-7): EAGVAQSPRYKIIEKRQSVAFWCNPISGHATLYWYQQILGQGPKLLIQFQNNGVVDDSQLPKDRFSAERLKGVDSTLKIQPAKLEDSAVYLCASSLVAGFLPQEQYFGPGTRLTVT.

The rearrangement uses TRBV10-3 and TRBJ2-7; D is ambiguous. V was clipped by 3 bases and J by 5 bases, with 11 bases between them. CDR1 is ENHRY, CDR2 SYGVKD, per germline. The CDR3 length is 13 residues. CDR3 loop: CAISDPGNDEQYF. CDR3 bases: TGTGCCATCAGTGATCCCGGCAACGACGAGCAGTACTTC.

J is TRBJ2-7 and V is TRBV6-1; D not certain. Per germline, CDR1 MNHNS and CDR2 SASEGT. The CDR3 is made up of 13 amino acids. V shed 8 bases and J shed 0 bases, with 11 bases lying between them. CDR3 DNA: TGTGCCAGCGCGAACGATCACTCCTACGAGCAGTACTTC. Translating it yields CASANDHSYEQYF.

This clone occurred once. The chain uses TRBV28 and TRBJ2-7; D is perhaps TRBD2 (6 bases). The CDR3 runs 13 residues. Germline V lookup: CDR1 MDHEN, CDR2 SYDVKM. Trimming removed 5 bases at V and 2 bases at J, with 10 bases between. CDR3 sequence reads: CASSLAGPYEQYF. The CDR3 DNA reads TGTGCCAGCAGTCTCGCGGGACCCTACGAGCAGTACTTC.

The V gene is TRBV18, the J gene TRBJ2-7, with 7 bases fitting TRBD1. The CDR3 contains 12 residues. CDR1 and CDR2 from the germline V gene are KGHSH and LQKENI. The V segment lost 6 bases and the J segment 7 bases; nucleotides outside the gene matches: 6. The CDR3 region is CASSPTGLEQYF. In DNA form, the CDR3 reads TGTGCCAGCTCCCCGACAGGGCTTGAGCAGTACTTC.

This chain uses TRBV10-3 with TRBJ2-6, with D tentatively TRBD1 or TRBD2 (6 bases each). The CDR3 covers 19 residues. Looked up from germline, CDR1 is ENHRY and CDR2 is SYGVKD. Trimming cost V 2 bases and J 0 bases, with 17 bases left between them. Here the CDR3 reads CAISEAPGAGSSGANVLTF. CDR3 DNA: TGTGCCATCAGTGAGGCACCAGGGGCGGGAAGCTCTGGGGCCAACGTCCTGACTTTC.

CDR3 region: CASSQEVHNQPQHF. In nucleotides, the CDR3 is TGCGCCAGCAGCCAAGAAGTGCACAATCAGCCCCAGCATTTT. The chain has TRBV4-1 and TRBJ1-5; D is unresolved. Germline V gives CDR1 MGHRA, CDR2 YSYEKL. V lost 0 bases to trimming and J lost 3 bases, with 6 bases between them. The CDR3 covers 14 residues.

The genes are TRBV7-9 and TRBJ2-1, with TRBD2 identical over 7 bases. The trim removed 4 bases at V and 8 bases at J, leaving 2 bases unmatched. The CDR3 extends over 12 amino acids. Per germline, CDR1 SEHNR and CDR2 FQNEAQ (reference sequence). The CDR3 sequence: CASSSSGDEQFF. The CDR3 coding sequence is TGTGCCAGCAGCTCCAGCGGGGATGAGCAGTTCTTC.

J is TRBJ1-2 and V is TRBV28; D gene uncertain. V gave up 5 bases and J gave up 7 bases, with 11 bases separating them. Germline V CDR1 and CDR2: MDHEN, SYDVKM. CDR3 length: 12 residues. CDR3 protein: CASSPAVGGYTF. CDR3 nucleotides: TGTGCCAGCAGTCCCGCGGTAGGTGGCTACACCTTC.

This chain joins TRBV28 and TRBJ1-5; D is undetermined. The V end lost 3 bases, the J end lost 7 bases, and 16 bases lay between the germline ends. The length of the CDR3 is 15 residues. CDR1 and CDR2 (germline): MDHEN, SYDVKM. The CDR3 here is CASSLVGSWNQPQHF. The CDR3 coding sequence is TGTGCCAGCAGTTTGGTGGGGTCTTGGAACCAGCCCCAGCATTTT.

The chain joins TRBV20-1 to TRBJ2-7; TRBD1 agrees at 7 bases. Germline V gene lookup returns CDR1 DFQATT and CDR2 SNEGSKA (reference sequence). The trim removed 5 bases at V and 5 bases at J, leaving 3 bases unmatched. The CDR3 totals 11 residues. This CDR3 is CSARQGDEQYF. The CDR3 DNA sequence: TGCAGTGCTCGACAGGGAGACGAGCAGTACTTC.

This clone was counted once. The chain is built from TRBV10-3 and TRBJ1-1; TRBD1 matches 7 bases. V trimming: 5 bases; J trimming: 3 bases; junction bases outside the gene matches: 3. This CDR3 contains 13 residues. The germline gives CDR1 ENHRY, CDR2 SYGVKD. The CDR3 DNA sequence: TGTGCCATCAGTCTTCAGGGGGACACTGAAGCTTTCTTT. Translating it yields CAISLQGDTEAFF.

The genes are TRBV28 and TRBJ2-2; a possible D gene is TRBD2 (5 bases). The germline V gene has CDR1 MDHEN and CDR2 SYDVKM. There are 13 residues in the CDR3. V lost 8 bases to trimming and J lost 4 bases, with 11 bases between them. The CDR3 loop is CASAKGVTGELFF. As DNA, the CDR3 is TGTGCCAGCGCTAAGGGAGTCACCGGGGAGCTGTTTTTT.

This clone came up a few times. This rearrangement joins TRBV28 to TRBJ2-7, with D perhaps assigned TRBD1 or TRBD2 (5 bases each). CDR3 length: 15 residues. Trimming shortened V by 3 bases and J by 0 bases, and 12 bases separated the two germline ends. Germline V gene data show CDR1 as MDHEN and CDR2 as SYDVKM. CDR3: CASSFHGTGSYEQYF. The CDR3 DNA follows: TGTGCCAGCAGTTTTCACGGGACGGGCTCCTACGAGCAGTACTTC.

The genes are TRBV6-6 and TRBJ2-6; TRBD2 matches at 8 bases. Germline trimming cut 4 bases from V and 4 bases from J; bases unmatched to any gene: 3. Germline V gives CDR1 MNHNY, CDR2 SVGAGI (reference sequence). This CDR3 is built from 15 residues. CDR3 DNA: TGTGCCAGCAGTTTTAGCGGGACCGGGGCCAACGTCCTGACTTTC. The encoded protein is CASSFSGTGANVLTF.

The chain couples TRBV19 to TRBJ2-3; maybe TRBD1 (5 bases). The CDR3 consists of 14 residues. Trimming removed 7 bases at V and 2 bases at J, with 13 bases between. The germline V gene has CDR1 LNHDA and CDR2 SQIVND (reference sequence). The CDR3 DNA reads TGTGCCAGTAACGACGGCAGGGACACAGATACGCAGTATTTT. This codes for CASNDGRDTDTQYF.

This chain joins TRBV11-2 and TRBJ2-4, with D hard to call. V was cut by 1 base and J by 5 bases, with 9 bases left in between. CDR3 length: 14 amino acids. Per the germline V gene, CDR1 is SGHAT and CDR2 is FQNNGV. The CDR3 nucleotides read TGTGCCAGCAGCTTAGGGGTTAAGGAAAACATTCAGTACTTC. Residues: CASSLGVKENIQYF.

J is TRBJ2-6 and V is TRBV28; no reliable D call. Germline V gene data show CDR1 as MDHEN and CDR2 as SYDVKM. The V and J ends lost 5 bases and 0 bases respectively, with 5 bases between them. The CDR3 runs to 14 residues. CDR3 amino acids: CASSPHSGANVLTF. For the CDR3, the DNA is TGTGCCAGCAGTCCGCACTCTGGGGCCAACGTCCTGACTTTC.

The chain links TRBV28 to TRBJ2-1; 8 nucleotides match TRBD1. V shed 5 bases, J shed 11 bases, and the junction held 11 bases outside the gene matches. From germline, CDR1 is MDHEN and CDR2 SYDVKM. The CDR3 consists of 14 residues. CDR3 region: CASSRPRTGLKQFF. CDR3 DNA sequence: TGTGCCAGCAGTCGCCCCCGGACAGGGCTGAAGCAGTTCTTC.